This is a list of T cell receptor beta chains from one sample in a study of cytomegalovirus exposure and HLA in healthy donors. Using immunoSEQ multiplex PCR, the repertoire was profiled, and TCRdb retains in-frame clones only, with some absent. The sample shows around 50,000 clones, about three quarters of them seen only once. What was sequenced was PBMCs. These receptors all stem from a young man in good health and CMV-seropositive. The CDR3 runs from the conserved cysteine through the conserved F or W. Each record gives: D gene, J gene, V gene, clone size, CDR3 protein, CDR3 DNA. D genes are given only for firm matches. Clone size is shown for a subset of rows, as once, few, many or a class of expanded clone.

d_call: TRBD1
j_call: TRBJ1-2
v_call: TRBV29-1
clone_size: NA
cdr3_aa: CSVAPGQSYGYTF
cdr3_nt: TGCAGCGTTGCTCCGGGACAGTCCTATGGCTACACCTTC

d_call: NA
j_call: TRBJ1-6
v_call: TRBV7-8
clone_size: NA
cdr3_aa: CASSLYNSPLHF
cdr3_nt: TGTGCCAGCAGCCTCTATAATTCACCCCTCCACTTT

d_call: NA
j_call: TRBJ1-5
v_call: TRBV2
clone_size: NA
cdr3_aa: CASSEDRIETNQPQHF
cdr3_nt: TGTGCCAGCAGTGAAGACAGGATAGAAACAAATCAGCCCCAGCATTTT

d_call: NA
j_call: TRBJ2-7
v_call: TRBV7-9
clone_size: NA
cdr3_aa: CASSFRPAAYEQYF
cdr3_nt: TGTGCCAGCAGCTTCCGCCCCGCGGCCTACGAGCAGTACTTC

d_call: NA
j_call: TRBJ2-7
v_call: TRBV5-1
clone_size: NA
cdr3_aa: CASSLTGYEQYF
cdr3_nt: TGCGCCAGCAGCCTCACAGGCTACGAGCAGTACTTC

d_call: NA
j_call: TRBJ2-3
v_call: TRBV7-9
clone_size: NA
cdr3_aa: CASSLGTTDTQYF
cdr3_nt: TGTGCCAGCAGCTTAGGGACTACCGATACGCAGTATTTT

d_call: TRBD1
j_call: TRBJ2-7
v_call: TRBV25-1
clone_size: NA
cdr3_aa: CASSDPGTDPYEQYF
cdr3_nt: TGTGCCAGCAGTGACCCCGGGACAGACCCCTACGAGCAGTACTTC

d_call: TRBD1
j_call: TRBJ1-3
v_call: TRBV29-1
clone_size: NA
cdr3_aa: CSVEGTGAGNTIYF
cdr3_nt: TGCAGCGTTGAAGGTACAGGGGCTGGAAACACCATATATTTT

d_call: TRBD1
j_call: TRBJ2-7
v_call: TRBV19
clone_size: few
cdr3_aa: CASSIGDGTGYAQYF
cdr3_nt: TGTGCCAGTAGTATAGGAGACGGGACAGGCTACGCGCAGTACTTC

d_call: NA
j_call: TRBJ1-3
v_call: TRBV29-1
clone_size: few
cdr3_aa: CSGGTGNTIYF
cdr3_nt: TGCAGCGGGGGGACAGGAAACACCATATATTTT

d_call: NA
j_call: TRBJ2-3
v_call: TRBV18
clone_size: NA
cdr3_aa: CASSPGAPTDTQYF
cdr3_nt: TGTGCCAGCTCACCGGGGGCGCCCACAGATACGCAGTATTTT

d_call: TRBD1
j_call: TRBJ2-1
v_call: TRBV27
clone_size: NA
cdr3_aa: CASSPRQGHNEQFF
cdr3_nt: TGTGCCAGCAGTCCACGACAGGGCCACAATGAGCAGTTCTTC

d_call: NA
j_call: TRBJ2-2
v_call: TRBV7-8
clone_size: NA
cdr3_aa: CASSLEQAANTGELFF
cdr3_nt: TGTGCCAGCAGCTTAGAACAGGCTGCGAACACCGGGGAGCTGTTTTTT

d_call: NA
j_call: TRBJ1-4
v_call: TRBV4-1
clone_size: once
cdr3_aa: CASSQVHPTLDNEKLFF
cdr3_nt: TGCGCCAGCAGCCAAGTCCACCCGACACTAGATAATGAAAAACTGTTTTTT

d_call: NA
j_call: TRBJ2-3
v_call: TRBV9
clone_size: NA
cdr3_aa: CASSVPGGAGTDTQYF
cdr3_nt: TGTGCCAGCAGCGTACCCGGAGGGGCCGGCACAGATACGCAGTATTTT

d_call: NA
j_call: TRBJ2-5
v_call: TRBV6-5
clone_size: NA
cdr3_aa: CASSYSGWETQYF
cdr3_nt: TGTGCCAGCAGTTACTCTGGCTGGGAGACCCAGTACTTC

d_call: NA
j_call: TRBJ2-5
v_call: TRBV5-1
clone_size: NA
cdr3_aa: CASSFRQETQYF
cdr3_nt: TGCGCCAGCAGCTTTAGACAGGAGACCCAGTACTTC

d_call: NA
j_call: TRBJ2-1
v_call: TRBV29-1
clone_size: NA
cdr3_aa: CSAPRGGEQFF
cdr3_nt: TGCAGCGCTCCCAGGGGCGGTGAGCAGTTCTTC

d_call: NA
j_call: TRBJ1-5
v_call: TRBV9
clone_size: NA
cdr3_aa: CATTGREVPRFRKISNQPQHF
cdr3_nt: TGTGCCACCACGGGGAGGGAGGTCCCTCGTTTTCGTAAGATTAGCAATCAGCCCCAGCATTTT

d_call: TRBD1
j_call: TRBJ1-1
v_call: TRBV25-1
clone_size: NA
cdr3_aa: CASFEGQENTEAFF
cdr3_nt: TGTGCCAGCTTTGAGGGACAGGAGAACACTGAAGCTTTCTTT

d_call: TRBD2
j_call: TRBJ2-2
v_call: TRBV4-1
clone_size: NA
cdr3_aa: CASSRERGNTGELFF
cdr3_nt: TGCGCCAGCAGCCGCGAGCGGGGGAACACCGGGGAGCTGTTTTTT

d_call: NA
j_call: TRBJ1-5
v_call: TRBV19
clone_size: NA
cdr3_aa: CASSWAGVDQPQHF
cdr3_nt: TGTGCCAGTAGTTGGGCGGGAGTGGATCAGCCCCAGCATTTT

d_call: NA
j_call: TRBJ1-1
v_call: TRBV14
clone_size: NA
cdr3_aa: CASSQRGEAFF
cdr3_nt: TGTGCCAGCAGCCAGCGGGGGGAAGCTTTCTTT

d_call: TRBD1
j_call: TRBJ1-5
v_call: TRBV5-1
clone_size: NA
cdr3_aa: CASSISTGNQPQHF
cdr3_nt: TGCGCCAGCAGCATATCGACAGGGAATCAGCCCCAGCATTTT

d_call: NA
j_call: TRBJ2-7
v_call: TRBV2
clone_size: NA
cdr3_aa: CASSETGWEQYF
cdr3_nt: TGTGCCAGCAGTGAAACAGGGTGGGAGCAGTACTTC

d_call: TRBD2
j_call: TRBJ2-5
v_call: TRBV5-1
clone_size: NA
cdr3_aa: CASSSRGLAGAMETQYF
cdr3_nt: TGCGCCAGCAGTTCCCGGGGACTAGCGGGGGCCATGGAGACCCAGTACTTC

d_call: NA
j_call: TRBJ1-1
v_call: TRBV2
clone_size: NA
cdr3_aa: CASRGGRGTLNTEAFF
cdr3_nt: TGTGCCAGCAGGGGGGGGAGGGGAACACTGAACACTGAAGCTTTCTTT

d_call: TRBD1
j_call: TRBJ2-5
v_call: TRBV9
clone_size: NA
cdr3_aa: CASSAPGTGGQETQYF
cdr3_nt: TGTGCCAGCAGCGCCCCCGGGACAGGCGGCCAAGAGACCCAGTACTTC

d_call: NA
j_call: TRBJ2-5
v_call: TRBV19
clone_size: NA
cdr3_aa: CASSLQGRLETQYF
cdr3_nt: TGTGCCAGTAGTCTACAGGGGAGGCTGGAGACCCAGTACTTC

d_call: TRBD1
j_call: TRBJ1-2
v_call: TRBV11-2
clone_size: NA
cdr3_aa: CASTPDGTAPYGYTF
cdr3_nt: TGTGCCAGCACCCCTGACGGGACAGCTCCCTATGGCTACACCTTC

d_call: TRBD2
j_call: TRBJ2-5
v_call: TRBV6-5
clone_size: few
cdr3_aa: CASSYSRGTKTQYF
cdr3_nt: TGTGCCAGCAGTTACTCGCGGGGGACTAAAACCCAGTACTTC

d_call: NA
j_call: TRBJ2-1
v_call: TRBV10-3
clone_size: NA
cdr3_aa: CAISDWGVTGSYNEQFF
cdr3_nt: TGTGCCATCAGTGATTGGGGGGTTACGGGATCCTACAATGAGCAGTTCTTC

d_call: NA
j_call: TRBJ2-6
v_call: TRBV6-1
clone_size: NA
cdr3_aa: CASSGYFSGANVLTF
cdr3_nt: TGTGCCAGCAGTGGTTATTTCTCTGGGGCCAACGTCCTGACTTTC

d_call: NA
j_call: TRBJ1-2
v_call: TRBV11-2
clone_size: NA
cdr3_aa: CASSLDRGRANYGYTF
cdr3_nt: TGTGCCAGCAGCTTAGATAGGGGCAGAGCTAACTATGGCTACACCTTC